A single sample gave rise to the 21 T cell receptor beta chains below, sequenced in a study of identical twins. TCRdb itself ran the 5' RACE reads through MiXCR, one entry per CDR3 protein. The sample holds fewer than 900,000 distinct CDR3 sequences, about 20% seen once. This sample was shared with a second study, whose subject was T cells expressing NK-cell markers.

Sequencing used PBMCs. The source is a woman between 18 and 29 years old in good health.

This clonotype was seen a handful of times. This chain links TRBV12-3 or TRBV12-4 with TRBJ2-5, with 7 positions matching TRBD2. The CDR3 loop spans 14 amino acids. V dropped 6 bases and J dropped 7; count of bases not matched to a gene: 11. CDR3 loop: CASRSPGLSGTQYF. The CDR3 DNA reads as TGTGCCAGCAGATCCCCGGGACTATCTGGGACCCAGTACTTC.

Many counts were recorded for this clonotype. The chain is built from TRBV12-3 or TRBV12-4 and TRBJ1-4, with D possibly matching TRBD1 (5 bases). Trimming took 6 bases from V and 5 from J, leaving 13 bases between them. This CDR3 comprises 14 residues. The CDR3 sequence is CASSHGDWNEKLFF. The CDR3 coding sequence is TGTGCCAGCAGCCACGGGGACTGGAATGAAAAACTGTTTTTT.

This clonotype occurred a few times. V usage is TRBV9 and J usage is TRBJ1-1; TRBD1 aligns across 8 bases. V trimming: 4 bases; J trimming: 4 bases; junction bases outside the gene matches: 12. The CDR3 contains 16 residues. Germline V gene lookup returns CDR1 SGDLS and CDR2 YYNGEE. In DNA form, the CDR3 reads TGTGCCAGCAGCCCTGACAGGGGAGGTCCGGTCACTGAAGCTTTCTTT. Its protein is CASSPDRGGPVTEAFF.

The chain joins TRBV12-3 or TRBV12-4 to TRBJ1-2; TRBD1 agrees at 8 bases. V shed 5 bases, J shed 13 bases, and the junction held 9 bases outside the gene matches. There are 12 residues in the CDR3. The CDR3: CASSRDRPEGTF. CDR3 nucleotides: TGTGCCAGCAGTCGGGACAGGCCCGAGGGCACCTTC.

J is TRBJ1-4 and V is TRBV6-5; D uncertain. Trimming took 5 bases from V and 15 from J, leaving 16 bases between them. The CDR3 contains 12 residues. Germline CDR1 and CDR2: MNHEY and SVGAGI. In nucleotides, the CDR3 is TGTGCCAGCAGTCCGGGGTCGGGAGGATTGTTTTTT. Amino acid sequence: CASSPGSGGLFF.

The chain uses TRBV12-3 or TRBV12-4 and TRBJ2-7, with 10 bases lining up with TRBD1. Unmatched junction bases numbered 2, after V lost 3 bases and J lost 3 bases. The CDR3 has 14 amino acids. The CDR3 here is CASSFRTGGYEQYF. The DNA for the CDR3 is TGTGCCAGCAGTTTTCGGACAGGGGGCTACGAGCAGTACTTC.

This clonotype was seen a few times. This chain uses TRBV7-6 with TRBJ2-3, with 10 bases identical to TRBD2. V lost 0 bases and J lost 5; bases outside the gene matches: 2. Germline V gives CDR1 SGHVS, CDR2 FNYEAQ. The CDR3 is 15 residues long. CDR3 amino acids: CASSLATSGRDTQYF. CDR3 nucleotides: TGTGCCAGCAGCTTAGCGACTAGCGGGCGAGATACGCAGTATTTT. Full variable domain (outside the CDR3, taken from reference TRBV7-6 and TRBJ2-3): GAGVSQSPRYKVTKRGQDVALRCDPISGHVSLYWYRQALGQGPEFLTYFNYEAQQDKSGLPNDRFSAERPEGSISTLTIQRTEQRDSAMYRCASSLATSGRDTQYFGPGTRLTVL.

This clonotype was detected ten times or more. The chain combines TRBV7-2 with TRBJ2-1; possible D gene TRBD2, 5 bases. Trimming removed 5 bases at V and 1 base at J, with 15 bases between. The CDR3 sequence is 16 residues long. Germline assignment: CDR1 SGHTA and CDR2 FQGNSA. The CDR3 DNA reads TGTGCCAGCAGCGTAGGGAGTATGGTGTCCTACAATGAGCAGTTCTTC. It translates to CASSVGSMVSYNEQFF.

V usage is TRBV27 and J usage is TRBJ2-7; 8 bases fit TRBD2. Per the germline V gene, CDR1 is MNHEY and CDR2 is SMNVEV (reference sequence). Trimming at V came to 7 bases and at J to 3 bases, leaving 14 bases not matched to a gene. The length of the CDR3 is 16 residues. The CDR3 nucleotides are TGTGCCAGCAAGATCGGGGCGGGTAGCGGGGTCTACGAGCAGTACTTC. Its protein is CASKIGAGSGVYEQYF.

This clonotype was counted at least ten times. The chain has TRBV5-6 and TRBJ2-7; 13 positions match TRBD2. This CDR3 is 15 amino acids long. V shed 2 bases and J 3 bases; nucleotides not matched to a gene: 2. Germline CDR1 and CDR2: SGHDT and YYEEEE. This CDR3 reads CASSLGLAGDYEQYF. Here the CDR3 DNA reads TGTGCCAGCAGCTTAGGACTAGCGGGAGACTACGAGCAGTACTTC.

This clonotype was seen a few times. V gene TRBV20-1 combines with J gene TRBJ2-1; D tentatively reads TRBD1 or TRBD2 (5 bases each). Germline V gives CDR1 DFQATT, CDR2 SNEGSKA (reference sequence). V lost 3 bases and J 7 bases, leaving 16 bases between the germline ends. The CDR3 is made up of 14 amino acids. This chain's CDR3 is CSARGLAGLNEQFF. CDR3 sequence (DNA): TGCAGTGCTAGGGGGCTAGCCGGCTTGAATGAGCAGTTCTTC.

This clonotype showed up just a few times. The chain uses TRBV4-2 and TRBJ2-2; D uncertain. Deletions cut 7 bases from V and 3 bases from J, with 18 bases between. Germline values: CDR1 LGHNA, CDR2 YNFKEQ. The CDR3 extends over 16 amino acids. The CDR3 sequence: CASTPLPSRHTGELFF. CDR3 coding DNA: TGTGCCAGCACCCCACTTCCATCACGGCACACCGGGGAGCTGTTTTTT.

This clonotype turned up a few times. This sequence joins TRBV10-3 and TRBJ1-2, with a possible D match to TRBD1 (5 bases). CDR1 is ENHRY, CDR2 SYGVKD, per germline. Trimming removed 5 bases at V and 4 bases at J, with 17 bases between. There are 15 residues in the CDR3. The CDR3 protein is CAISNSPGGSYGYTF. The CDR3 coding sequence is TGTGCCATCAGTAACTCCCCCGGGGGGTCCTATGGCTACACCTTC.

This clonotype was counted between two and nine times. V and J are TRBV20-1 and TRBJ2-1; 9 nucleotides align to TRBD1. Germline assignment: CDR1 DFQATT and CDR2 SNEGSKA (reference sequence). The CDR3 length is 14 residues. V was pared by 7 bases and J by 1 base, with 5 bases of the junction left unmatched. In DNA form, the CDR3 reads TGCAGTGGGACGGGACAGGGATCCTACAATGAGCAGTTCTTC. It yields the protein CSGTGQGSYNEQFF.

This clonotype was seen repeatedly, ten times or more. The rearrangement uses TRBV5-6 and TRBJ2-3; D might be TRBD2 (5 bases). The CDR3 has 13 amino acids. V lost 2 bases and J lost 8, with 12 bases in between. Germline V CDR1 and CDR2: SGHDT, YYEEEE. CDR3 sequence (DNA): TGTGCCAGCAGCTTACGAGAGGGTGTTACGCAGTATTTT. Translating it yields CASSLREGVTQYF.

This clonotype was seen more than once but under ten times. This chain joins TRBV29-1 and TRBJ2-5; D tentatively reads TRBD1 or TRBD2 (5 bases each). Trimming pared 7 bases from V and 4 bases from J, leaving 7 bases between. CDR3 length equals 10 residues. Germline CDR1 SQVTM, CDR2 ANQGSEA. The CDR3, as DNA: TGCAGCGGTGGGACAGAGACCCAGTACTTC. It translates to CSGGTETQYF.

This clonotype was observed a handful of times. The genes are TRBV12-3 or TRBV12-4 and TRBJ2-2; D is unresolved. The length of the CDR3 is 16 residues. V dropped 7 bases and J dropped 6 bases, with 21 bases sitting between them. As DNA, the CDR3 is TGTGCCAGCAATCCCTTGGGCGCGGTCGGCGCCGGGGAGCTGTTTTTT. It encodes CASNPLGAVGAGELFF.

Only a few counts were recorded for this clonotype. The chain is built from TRBV29-1 and TRBJ2-1, with TRBD1 as a possible D gene (6 bases). The CDR3 has 15 amino acids. V was pared by 7 bases and J by 5 bases, with 21 bases between. Germline V lookup: CDR1 SQVTM, CDR2 ANQGSEA. The CDR3 bases are TGCAGCGCCCTATCCGGACAGACCTACAACAATGAGCAGTTCTTC. It specifies CSALSGQTYNNEQFF.

The table lists this clonotype with a few counts. The chain links TRBV20-1 to TRBJ2-3; tentative D call: TRBD2 (5 bases). Germline V CDR1 and CDR2: DFQATT, SNEGSKA (reference sequence). V was clipped by 0 bases and J by 2 bases, with 9 bases between them. The CDR3 contains 14 residues. Here the CDR3 reads CSARDPGSTDTQYF. In nucleotides, the CDR3 is TGCAGTGCTAGAGACCCGGGATCCACAGATACGCAGTATTTT.

This clonotype has more than one count but fewer than ten. The chain uses TRBV12-3 or TRBV12-4 and TRBJ1-1; D remains unclear. The ends were cut back, 3 bases at V and 4 bases at J, with 12 bases in the middle. The CDR3 length is 14 residues. The CDR3 DNA follows: TGTGCCAGCAGTTTTCAGGCCCCGAGCACTGAAGCTTTCTTT. It translates to CASSFQAPSTEAFF.

The sample holds a few counts of this clonotype. V gene TRBV12-3 or TRBV12-4 combines with J gene TRBJ2-7; no reliable D call. The CDR3 runs to 14 residues. V lost 5 bases and J lost 5, with 16 bases in between. The CDR3 region is CASSPLEAQDEQYF. CDR3 nucleotides: TGTGCCAGCAGTCCCTTAGAAGCCCAGGACGAGCAGTACTTC.